These 2 T cell receptor beta chains were all obtained from the same sample, sequenced in a study of graft-versus-host responses after intestinal transplantation. Data came from immunoSEQ multiplex PCR; TCRdb stores just in-frame clones and leaves some out. The data contain roughly 89,000 clones, 91% of them singletons. These receptors' antigens are unknown. The sequences come from unstimulated CD4+ T cells sorted from spleen or lymph node cells, collected before intestinal transplant. The receptor set was obtained from a human donor who received an intestinal transplant.

The rearrangement links TRBV5-6 to TRBJ2-3; 7 bases map to TRBD1. The J segment lost 6 bases and the V segment lost 1 base, leaving 5 bases of the junction unmatched. This CDR3 region has 14 residues. The germline CDR1 and CDR2 sequences are SGHDT and YYEEEE. The CDR3 nucleotides read TGTGCCAGCAGCTTGAGGTCAGGGGGTGATACGCAGTATTTT. The encoded protein is CASSLRSGGDTQYF.

The J gene is TRBJ1-4, the V gene TRBV7-9; possible D gene TRBD1, 6 bases. The CDR3 is 15 amino acids. CDR1 SEHNR and CDR2 FQNEAQ come from the germline V gene (reference sequence). The ends were cut back, 1 base at V and 7 bases at J, with 13 bases in the middle. The CDR3 DNA sequence: TGTGCCAGCAGCTTAGGACAGGCTTGGGGTGAAAAACTGTTTTTT. It codes for CASSLGQAWGEKLFF.